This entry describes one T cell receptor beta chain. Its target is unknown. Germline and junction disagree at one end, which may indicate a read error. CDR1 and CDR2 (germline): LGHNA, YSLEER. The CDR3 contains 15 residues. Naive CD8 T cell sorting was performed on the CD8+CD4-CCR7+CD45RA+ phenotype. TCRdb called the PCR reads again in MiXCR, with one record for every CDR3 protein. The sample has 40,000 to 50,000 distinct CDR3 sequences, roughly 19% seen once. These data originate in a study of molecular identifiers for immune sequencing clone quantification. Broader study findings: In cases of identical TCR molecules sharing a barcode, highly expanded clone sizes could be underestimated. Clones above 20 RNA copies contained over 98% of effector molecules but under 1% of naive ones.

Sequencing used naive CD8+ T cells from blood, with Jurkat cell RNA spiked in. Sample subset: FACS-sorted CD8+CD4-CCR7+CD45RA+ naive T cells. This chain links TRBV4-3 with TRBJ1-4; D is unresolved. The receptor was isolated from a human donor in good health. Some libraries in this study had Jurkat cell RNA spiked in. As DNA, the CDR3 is TGCGCCAGCAGCCAATACGGGCAGCTTAATGAAAAACCGTTTTTT. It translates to CASSQYGQLNEKPFF.